This T cell receptor beta chain was profiled in a study of T cell responses to AZD1222 COVID-19 vaccine. Regarding the study as a whole: Unmutated variant regions are reportedly targeted by nearly half of spike-specific TCRs.

TCRdb's copy holds only in-frame clones and misses some; the assay was immunoSEQ multiplex PCR. The data show over 65,000 clones, with 90% to 95% seen just once and approximately 7% held by the top ten. This clone was observed a handful of times. No antigen is known for it. Trimming took 3 bases from V and 3 from J, leaving 9 bases between them. Germline V gene sequence: CDR1 MGHDK, CDR2 SYGVNS. The CDR3 covers 13 residues. Sequencing used peripheral blood, obtained on day 0 of MenACWY control vaccination. V and J are TRBV25-1 and TRBJ2-7; D is unclear. This TCR came from an adult in good health. CDR3 coding DNA: TGTGCCAGCAGTGACCCTCTCGGCTACGAGCAGTACTTC. This codes for CASSDPLGYEQYF.